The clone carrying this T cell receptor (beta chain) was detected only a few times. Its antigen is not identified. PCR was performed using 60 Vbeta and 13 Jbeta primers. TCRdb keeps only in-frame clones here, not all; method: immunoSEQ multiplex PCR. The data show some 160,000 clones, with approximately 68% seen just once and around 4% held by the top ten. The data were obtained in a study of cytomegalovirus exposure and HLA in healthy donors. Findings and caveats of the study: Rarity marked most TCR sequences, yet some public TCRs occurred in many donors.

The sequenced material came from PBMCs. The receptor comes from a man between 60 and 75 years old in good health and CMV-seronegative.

The CDR3 loop reads CASSVEGERQPQHF. The CDR3 DNA follows: TGTGCCAGCAGCGTAGAGGGGGAAAGACAGCCCCAGCATTTT. V is TRBV9 and J is TRBJ1-5, with D tentatively TRBD1 (6 bases). V lost 0 bases to trimming and J lost 7 bases, with 11 bases between them. The CDR3 is 14 residues long. Germline V gene lookup returns CDR1 SGDLS and CDR2 YYNGEE.